This T cell receptor beta chain was sequenced in a study of control samples from healthy donors and cancer patients. The assay was immunoSEQ multiplex PCR, and TCRdb's table has in-frame clones only and misses some. The profile shows under 150,000 clones, about 90% of them singletons. The CDR3 length is 14 residues. Trimming shortened V by 7 bases and J by 4 bases, and 13 bases separated the two germline ends. Germline V gives CDR1 MNHNY, CDR2 SVGAGI (reference sequence). The material sequenced was PBMCs. The chain carries TRBV6-6 and TRBJ2-2, with D unclear. This sequence originates from a man aged 50 or older with head and neck cancer. The CDR3 is CASTQSPFTGELFF. CDR3 nucleotide sequence: TGTGCCAGCACCCAGTCCCCGTTCACCGGGGAGCTGTTTTTT.